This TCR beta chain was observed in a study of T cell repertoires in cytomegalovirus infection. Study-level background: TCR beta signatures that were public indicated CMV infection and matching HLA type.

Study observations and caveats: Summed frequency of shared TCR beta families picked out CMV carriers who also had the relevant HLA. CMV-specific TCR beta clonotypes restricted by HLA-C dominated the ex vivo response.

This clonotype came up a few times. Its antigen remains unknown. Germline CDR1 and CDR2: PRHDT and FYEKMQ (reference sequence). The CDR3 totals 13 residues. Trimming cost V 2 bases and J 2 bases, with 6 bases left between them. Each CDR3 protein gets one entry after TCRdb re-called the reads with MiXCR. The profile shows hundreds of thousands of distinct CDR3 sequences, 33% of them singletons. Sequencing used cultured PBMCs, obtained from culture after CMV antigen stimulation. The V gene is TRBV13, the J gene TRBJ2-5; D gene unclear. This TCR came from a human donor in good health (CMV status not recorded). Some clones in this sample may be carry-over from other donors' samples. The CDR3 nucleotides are TGTGCCAGCAGCTTATGGAGTCAAGAGACCCAGTACTTC. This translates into CASSLWSQETQYF.